What follows are 32 T cell receptor beta chains derived from one specimen sequenced in a study of shared clonotypes between healthy human individuals. The protocol was immunoSEQ multiplex PCR, while the TCRdb copy is restricted to in-frame clones and leaves out a portion. The table shows hundreds of thousands of clones, with 90% to 97% occurring only once. Sample: naive CD4+ T cells sorted from blood. The subset was: CD45RA+ positively selected. The origin of the receptors is a woman aged 25 to 39 in good health.

The table lists this clone with a count of one. V and J are TRBV2 and TRBJ1-5; D is possibly TRBD1 (6 bases). CDR1 and CDR2 (germline): SNHLY, FYNNEI. This CDR3 has 17 amino acids. The V and J ends lost 3 bases and 4 bases respectively, with 19 bases between them. The CDR3 region is CASSERVGGIRNQPQHF. The CDR3 nucleotides read TGTGCCAGCAGTGAGAGGGTAGGGGGAATTAGAAATCAGCCCCAGCATTTT.

V is TRBV28 and J is TRBJ2-2, with D hard to call. The V gene's germline CDR1 is MDHEN and CDR2 SYDVKM. CDR3 length: 16 amino acids. The V gene lost 3 bases and the J gene lost 1 base, with 12 bases spanning the gap. This CDR3 is CASSFGRFLNTGELFF. DNA of the CDR3: TGTGCCAGCAGTTTTGGACGGTTCCTGAACACCGGGGAGCTGTTTTTT.

The chain joins TRBV7-3 to TRBJ2-7; perhaps TRBD1 as D (6 bases). Per the germline V gene, CDR1 is SGHTA and CDR2 is FQGTGA. V was clipped by 5 bases and J by 6 bases, with 20 bases between them. The CDR3 extends over 15 amino acids. CDR3 nucleotide sequence: TGTGCCAGCAGCCGGTTGGGGGCACCAACGGGCGAGCAGTACTTC. It yields the protein CASSRLGAPTGEQYF.

The chain combines TRBV2 with TRBJ2-7; 10 bases align to TRBD1. V trimming: 4 bases; J trimming: 6 bases; junction bases outside the gene matches: 0. CDR3 length: 12 residues. In germline, CDR1 is SNHLY, CDR2 FYNNEI. The DNA of the CDR3 is TGTGCCAGCAGTGGGACAGGGGGCGAGCAGTACTTC. Its translation: CASSGTGGEQYF. Together with reference TRBV2 and TRBJ2-7, the CDR3 gives the full variable domain: EPEVTQTPSHQVTQMGQEVILRCVPISNHLYFYWYRQILGQKVEFLVSFYNNEISEKSEIFDDQFSVERPDGSNFTLKIRSTKLEDSAMYFCASSGTGGEQYFGPGTRLTVT.

V gene TRBV11-2 combines with J gene TRBJ1-5; tentative D call: TRBD1 (5 bases). Trimming took 0 bases from V and 4 from J, leaving 10 bases between them. The germline CDR1 and CDR2 sequences are SGHAT and FQNNGV. The CDR3 loop spans 15 amino acids. Here the CDR3 reads CASSLDGGGNQPQHF. Written as DNA, the CDR3 is TGTGCCAGCAGCTTAGACGGGGGGGGGAATCAGCCCCAGCATTTT.

The V call is TRBV5-1, the J call TRBJ2-5; a weak D match, TRBD1 (6 bases). V shed 5 bases and J shed 4 bases, with 15 bases lying between them. This CDR3 is 14 amino acids long. From germline, CDR1 is SGHRS and CDR2 YFSETQ. The DNA of the CDR3 is TGCGCCAGCAGAAGACAGGCTCTCGGAGAGACCCAGTACTTC. Encoded protein: CASRRQALGETQYF.

The rearrangement joins TRBV6-1 to TRBJ2-5; D is unresolved. The end of the DNA fits TRBJ2-7 better, so the J call may be wrong. This CDR3 contains 12 residues. CDR1 and CDR2 from the germline V gene are MNHNS and SASEGT. The CDR3 sequence is CASISGTYEQYF. The CDR3, as DNA: TGTGCCAGCATATCTGGGACCTACGAGCAGTACTTC.

CDR3 coding DNA: TGTGCCAGCAACAATTATGTGCGGGAGGGAAAAAACATTCAGTACTTC. Protein product: CASNNYVREGKNIQYF. This chain links TRBV2 with TRBJ2-4; 9 positions agree with TRBD2. Losses at the gene ends were 7 bases for V and 4 bases for J; bases not matched to a gene: 11. CDR1 and CDR2 (germline): SNHLY, FYNNEI. The CDR3 has 16 residues.

The V and J genes are TRBV5-4 and TRBJ2-2, with D maybe TRBD2 (5 bases). The CDR3 runs to 13 residues. From germline, CDR1 is SGHNT and CDR2 YYREEE (reference sequence). Trimming took off 4 bases at V and 8 bases at J, with 12 bases between the two ends. CDR3 in DNA: TGTGCCAGCAGCGAAACTAGTATGGGGGAGCTGTTTTTT. This gives the protein CASSETSMGELFF.

The gene calls are TRBV20-1 and TRBJ1-2; no clear D gene. Looked up from germline, CDR1 is DFQATT and CDR2 is SNEGSKA (reference sequence). Trimming removed 7 bases at V and 4 bases at J, with 7 bases between. The CDR3 extends over 10 amino acids. This CDR3 is CSGGSYGYTF. The CDR3 DNA follows: TGCAGTGGTGGCAGCTATGGCTACACCTTC.

This chain uses TRBV5-5 with TRBJ2-7, with 11 positions matching TRBD1. CDR1 is SGHKS and CDR2 is YYEKEE in the germline V gene (reference sequence). The CDR3 extends over 18 amino acids. V lost 4 bases, J lost 1 base, and 13 bases stayed unmatched. CDR3 sequence (DNA): TGTGCCAGCAGCCCATGGACAGGGGGCTATTTTCGGTCCTACGAGCAGTACTTC. Protein: CASSPWTGGYFRSYEQYF.

The chain is built from TRBV27 and TRBJ2-7; 11 bases match TRBD1. V lost 5 bases to trimming and J lost 7 bases; unmatched junction nucleotides: 7. The CDR3 spans 14 residues. Germline-derived CDR1 and CDR2 are MNHEY and SMNVEV (reference sequence). The CDR3 loop is CASSPGQGVWEQYF. CDR3 sequence (DNA): TGTGCCAGCAGTCCGGGACAGGGGGTATGGGAGCAGTACTTC.

The chain employs TRBV5-1 and TRBJ2-7; 11 bases map to TRBD2. The ends lost 2 bases at V and 2 bases at J; junction bases unmatched: 6. The CDR3 contains 16 residues. CDR1 SGHRS and CDR2 YFSETQ come from the germline V gene. CDR3 loop: CASSFPGTSGPYEQYF. The DNA of the CDR3 is TGCGCCAGCAGCTTCCCCGGGACTAGCGGCCCCTACGAGCAGTACTTC.

The V and J genes are TRBV6-6 and TRBJ2-5; perhaps TRBD1 as D (6 bases). The DNA end is more similar to TRBJ2-7, so the J call may be wrong. Germline V CDR1 and CDR2: MNHNY, SVGAGI (reference sequence). The CDR3 contains 12 residues. In DNA, the CDR3 is TGTGCCAGCAGTCCAGGGGCCTACGAGCAGTACTTC. Its protein is CASSPGAYEQYF.

The genes are TRBV6-5 and TRBJ2-5; 7 positions agree with TRBD1. The ends lost 6 bases at V and 7 bases at J; junction bases unmatched: 11. The CDR3 loop spans 14 amino acids. CDR1 MNHEY and CDR2 SVGAGI come from the germline V gene. The CDR3 reads CASRYPGGGGTQYF. The CDR3 DNA reads TGTGCCAGCAGATACCCAGGGGGTGGGGGGACCCAGTACTTC.

J is TRBJ1-5 and V is TRBV18; 8 bases agree with TRBD1. Unmatched junction bases numbered 7, after V lost 5 bases and J lost 1 base. Germline V gene lookup returns CDR1 KGHSH and CDR2 LQKENI. The CDR3 is 16 amino acids. The CDR3 sequence: CASSGRDRSSNQPQHF. The CDR3 DNA reads TGTGCCAGCTCAGGTCGGGACAGGTCCAGCAATCAGCCCCAGCATTTT. The variable domain in full, completed from reference TRBV18 and TRBJ1-5, reads NAGVMQNPRHLVRRRGQEARLRCSPMKGHSHVYWYRQLPEEGLKFMVYLQKENIIDESGMPKERFSAEFPKEGPSILRIQQVVRGDSAAYFCASSGRDRSSNQPQHFGDGTRLSIL.

CDR3 region: CASSLGRGTNTGELFF. CDR3 DNA sequence: TGTGCCAGCAGCTTAGGCCGCGGGACGAACACCGGGGAGCTGTTTTTT. This chain uses TRBV4-2 with TRBJ2-2; possibly TRBD2 for D (6 bases). The CDR3 runs to 16 residues. Trimming shortened V by 5 bases and J by 0 bases, and 13 bases separated the two germline ends. Germline V gene lookup returns CDR1 LGHNA and CDR2 YNFKEQ.

This clone was seen once. Other DNA sequences in this specimen translate into the identical CDR3. V usage is TRBV11-3 and J usage is TRBJ2-5; D possibly corresponds to TRBD2 (6 bases). The length of the CDR3 is 14 residues. Deletions cut 1 base from V and 4 bases from J, with 10 bases between. Germline V gene lookup returns CDR1 SGHNT and CDR2 YENEEA. The CDR3 DNA sequence: TGTGCCAGCAGCTTAGGGGGAGGAGGAGAGACCCAGTACTTC. Its translation is CASSLGGGGETQYF.

The count of this clone is one. V usage is TRBV18 and J usage is TRBJ2-6; D not certain. Germline lookup yields CDR1 KGHSH and CDR2 LQKENI. With 2 bases removed from V and 4 bases from J, the gap between germline ends came to 9 bases. The CDR3 is 15 amino acids. The CDR3 nucleotides read TGTGCCAGCTCACCATACAAGTCGGGGGCCAACGTCCTGACTTTC. The encoded protein is CASSPYKSGANVLTF.

The chain carries TRBV18 and TRBJ2-7; the D is unclear. Germline V lookup: CDR1 KGHSH, CDR2 LQKENI. The V gene lost 0 bases and the J gene lost 3 bases, with 15 bases spanning the gap. This CDR3 is 16 amino acids long. CDR3 sequence (DNA): TGTGCCAGCTCACCACCCAGGCAGGCGATAGGCTACGAGCAGTACTTC. This sequence encodes CASSPPRQAIGYEQYF. The full variable domain, its missing parts supplied by reference TRBV18 and TRBJ2-7, is NAGVMQNPRHLVRRRGQEARLRCSPMKGHSHVYWYRQLPEEGLKFMVYLQKENIIDESGMPKERFSAEFPKEGPSILRIQQVVRGDSAAYFCASSPPRQAIGYEQYFGPGTRLTVT.

V usage is TRBV18 and J usage is TRBJ1-1, with a possible D match to TRBD1 (6 bases). The V gene's germline CDR1 is KGHSH and CDR2 LQKENI. The CDR3 contains 13 residues. V dropped 4 bases and J dropped 4 bases, with 10 bases sitting between them. Here the CDR3 reads CASSQGQTTEAFF. CDR3 bases: TGTGCCAGCTCACAAGGACAGACCACTGAAGCTTTCTTT.

This clone was seen only once. This sequence joins TRBV10-1 and TRBJ2-7; tentatively, D is TRBD1 or TRBD2 (5 bases each). Trimming stripped 3 bases from V and 0 bases from J, with 15 bases between. Germline CDR1 WNHNN, CDR2 SYGVQD (reference sequence). The CDR3 covers 16 residues. The CDR3 DNA reads TGCGCCAGCAGTGACCGATCGGGACCGACCTCCTACGAGCAGTACTTC. Translated: CASSDRSGPTSYEQYF.

The chain combines TRBV7-6 with TRBJ1-1; 7 positions agree with TRBD1. Unmatched junction bases numbered 4, after V lost 3 bases and J lost 0 bases. There are 15 residues in the CDR3. Looked up from germline, CDR1 is SGHVS and CDR2 is FNYEAQ. This chain's CDR3 is CASSFPGQLNTEAFF. In nucleotides, the CDR3 is TGTGCCAGCAGCTTCCCGGGACAGCTGAACACTGAAGCTTTCTTT.

This chain uses TRBV4-1 with TRBJ2-2; D possibly corresponds to TRBD2 (6 bases). The CDR3 covers 12 residues. Per germline, CDR1 MGHRA and CDR2 YSYEKL. V shed 9 bases and J shed 4 bases, with 9 bases lying between them. CDR3 residues: CASRRGTGELFF. The CDR3 coding sequence is TGCGCCAGTCGGAGGGGCACCGGGGAGCTGTTTTTT.

As regards this clone: A read error may produce the germline difference seen at one junction end. This rearrangement joins TRBV2 to TRBJ1-1, with 8 bases lining up with TRBD1. The CDR3 extends over 13 amino acids. The germline gives CDR1 SNHLY, CDR2 FYNNEI. As DNA, the CDR3 is TGTGCCAGCAGCGAAGCCTGGACAGGGGAAGCTTTCTTT. Encoded protein: CASSEAWTGEAFF.

The CDR3 DNA reads TGTGCCAGCAGTCGGGACAGGGTCCTGCATCAGCCCCAGCATTTT. The encoded protein is CASSRDRVLHQPQHF. The chain has TRBV28 and TRBJ1-5, with 9 nucleotides matching TRBD1. V lost 5 bases, J lost 5 bases, and 7 bases stayed unmatched. CDR1 is MDHEN and CDR2 is SYDVKM in the germline V gene. This CDR3 has 15 amino acids. The variable domain in full, completed from reference TRBV28 and TRBJ1-5, reads DVKVTQSSRYLVKRTGEKVFLECVQDMDHENMFWYRQDPGLGLRLIYFSYDVKMKEKGDIPEGYSVSREKKERFSLILESASTNQTSMYLCASSRDRVLHQPQHFGDGTRLSIL.

The rearrangement joins TRBV15 to TRBJ2-6; 9 bases match TRBD1. CDR1 and CDR2 (germline): LNHNV, YYDKDF (reference sequence). V shed 3 bases and J 0 bases; nucleotides not matched to a gene: 9. The CDR3 is 19 residues long. DNA for the CDR3: TGTGCCACCAGCAGGACATCGGGACAGGGAAGCTCTGGGGCCAACGTCCTGACTTTC. Its translation: CATSRTSGQGSSGANVLTF.

The rearrangement joins TRBV5-4 to TRBJ2-3, with D hard to call. V was clipped by 4 bases and J by 4 bases, with 10 bases between them. CDR3 length: 13 amino acids. Germline CDR1 and CDR2: SGHNT and YYREEE (reference sequence). CDR3 in amino acids: CASSPWPSDTQYF. CDR3 DNA: TGTGCCAGCAGCCCCTGGCCCTCAGATACGCAGTATTTT.

V usage is TRBV5-5 and J usage is TRBJ2-7; TRBD2 matches 7 bases. Germline lookup yields CDR1 SGHKS and CDR2 YYEKEE (reference sequence). This CDR3 spans 14 amino acids. The V and J ends lost 1 base and 0 bases, in that order; junction bases with no gene match: 1. This CDR3 is CASSLRGVSYEQYF. The DNA of the CDR3 is TGTGCCAGCAGCTTGCGGGGGGTCTCCTACGAGCAGTACTTC.

The chain employs TRBV28 and TRBJ2-6, with a possible D match to TRBD1 (6 bases). Trimming took 4 bases from V and 1 from J, leaving 14 bases between them. Germline CDR1 is MDHEN and CDR2 is SYDVKM. The CDR3 length is 17 residues. CDR3: CASSSTGVVSGANVLTF. DNA of the CDR3: TGTGCCAGCAGTTCGACAGGCGTCGTTTCTGGGGCCAACGTCCTGACTTTC.

The chain couples TRBV2 to TRBJ2-3; TRBD1 agrees at 12 bases. V gave up 6 bases and J gave up 2 bases; unmatched junction bases: 15. Germline CDR1 reads SNHLY; CDR2 reads FYNNEI. CDR3 length equals 19 residues. DNA of the CDR3: TGTGCCAGCAGGACTGGGACAGGGGGCTCCCTCGGCCTCACAGATACGCAGTATTTT. Encoded protein: CASRTGTGGSLGLTDTQYF.

This clone showed up just once. The V call is TRBV7-2, the J call TRBJ2-1, with unresolved D. The CDR3 contains 11 residues. Trimming pared 2 bases from V and 8 bases from J, leaving 4 bases between. Germline lookup yields CDR1 SGHTA and CDR2 FQGNSA. The CDR3 is CASSLYYEQFF. In nucleotides, the CDR3 is TGTGCCAGCAGCTTATATTATGAGCAGTTCTTC.